A selection of T cell receptor beta chains follows, all from one sample in a study of blood T cells in healthy people across ages. TCRdb recomputed calls from the 5' RACE reads with MiXCR, one row per CDR3 protein. This table holds over 700,000 distinct CDR3 sequences, about 55% found once. The specimen was blood. These receptors were taken from a man older than 75 in good health. Both conserved end residues are part of each CDR3. D genes are given only for firm matches. Expanded clones are given a class, and other clones once, few, many or no size at all.

J: TRBJ2-1
size: few
V: TRBV6-1
D: TRBD1
DNA: TGTGCCAGCAGTGAAGGGGGGCAGGGGGCGTACAATGAGCAGTTCTTC
CDR3: CASSEGGQGAYNEQFF

J: TRBJ2-1
size: .
V: TRBV5-6
D: .
DNA: TGTGCCGGGTCTCTGGGCACTGCAAGCTCCTACAATGAGCAGTTCTTC
CDR3: CAGSLGTASSYNEQFF

J: TRBJ2-7
size: few
V: TRBV7-3
D: TRBD2
DNA: TGTGCCAGCAGCCCGGGACTAGCGGGAGTACGCGAGCAGTACTTC
CDR3: CASSPGLAGVREQYF

J: TRBJ2-4
size: few
V: TRBV7-2
D: TRBD1
DNA: TGTGCCAGCTCTGGTTGGGACAGACAGTACTTC
CDR3: CASSGWDRQYF

J: TRBJ2-6
size: .
V: TRBV7-2
D: .
DNA: TGTGCCAGCAGAGAAAACTCTGGGGCCAACGTCCTGACTTTC
CDR3: CASRENSGANVLTF

J: TRBJ2-5
size: .
V: TRBV10-3
D: .
DNA: TGTGCCATCAGAAGGAATGAGACCCAGTACTTC
CDR3: CAIRRNETQYF

J: TRBJ2-1
size: .
V: TRBV11-1
D: TRBD2
DNA: TGTGCCAGCAGCTTAGGGGGGGGACTTGAGCAGTTCTTC
CDR3: CASSLGGGLEQFF

J: TRBJ2-5
size: .
V: TRBV20-1
D: .
DNA: TGCAGTGCTAGCCTTGAGGGGGGGTTCCAAGAGACCCAGTACTTC
CDR3: CSASLEGGFQETQYF

J: TRBJ2-7
size: .
V: TRBV27
D: TRBD1
DNA: TGTGCCAGCAGCTACCGAGGGACAGGGGAATACAATGAGCAGTACTTC
CDR3: CASSYRGTGEYNEQYF

J: TRBJ2-7
size: .
V: TRBV3-1
D: TRBD1
DNA: TGTGCCAGCAGCCAAGTGGGCAGGGGGTCGTACGAGCAGTACTTC
CDR3: CASSQVGRGSYEQYF

J: TRBJ2-7
size: .
V: TRBV30
D: .
DNA: TGTGCCTGGAGTGAAACACGAGCCCTTAGGGAGCAGTACTTC
CDR3: CAWSETRALREQYF

J: TRBJ1-1
size: .
V: TRBV5-1
D: TRBD1
DNA: TGCGCCAGCAGCTGGGTCCCGGGACAGTCAGAAGCTTTCTTT
CDR3: CASSWVPGQSEAFF

J: TRBJ2-7
size: .
V: TRBV10-3
D: TRBD2
DNA: TGTGCCATCAGTAGCGGGAGGGCTAACCACGAGCAGTACTTC
CDR3: CAISSGRANHEQYF

J: TRBJ1-2
size: .
V: TRBV5-5
D: .
DNA: TGTGCCAGCAGCTTGGACAGGCGAGGCTACACCTTC
CDR3: CASSLDRRGYTF

J: TRBJ2-3
size: few
V: TRBV7-2
D: TRBD2
DNA: TGTGCCAGCAGCTTAGGGACTAGCGGGAGTGGCGATACGCAGTATTTT
CDR3: CASSLGTSGSGDTQYF

J: TRBJ2-5
size: few
V: TRBV11-1
D: .
DNA: TGTGCCAGCAGCCTGGCGCGACTTGGAAGGGAGACCCAGTACTTC
CDR3: CASSLARLGRETQYF

J: TRBJ2-3
size: few
V: TRBV6-5
D: .
DNA: TGTGCCAGCAGTCGACAGGGACTAACTAGCACAGATACGCAGTATTTT
CDR3: CASSRQGLTSTDTQYF

J: TRBJ1-1
size: few
V: TRBV6-5
D: TRBD1
DNA: TGTGCCAGCAGTGAGACAGGGGTGAACACTGAAGCTTTCTTT
CDR3: CASSETGVNTEAFF

J: TRBJ2-1
size: .
V: TRBV7-6
D: TRBD2
DNA: TGTGCCAGCAGCCAGGCGCCAGCGGGAGCCAATTACAATGAGCAGTTCTTC
CDR3: CASSQAPAGANYNEQFF

J: TRBJ1-2
size: .
V: TRBV4-1
D: .
DNA: TGCGCCAGCAGCCAAGGATCTTCCGGGGAACTTGGCTACACCTTC
CDR3: CASSQGSSGELGYTF

J: TRBJ2-3
size: many
V: TRBV15
D: .
DNA: TGTGCCACCAGCAGAGTGGCGAGAGGGGGAGATACGCAGTATTTT
CDR3: CATSRVARGGDTQYF

J: TRBJ2-6
size: .
V: TRBV3-1
D: .
DNA: TGTGCCAGCAGCCATGGGGCAGAGGGCTCTGGGGCCAACGTCCTAACTTTC
CDR3: CASSHGAEGSGANVLTF

J: TRBJ2-7
size: .
V: TRBV20-1
D: .
DNA: TGCAGTGCTAGATACCTGAGATCTCCGTCCTACGAGCAGTACTTC
CDR3: CSARYLRSPSYEQYF

J: TRBJ1-1
size: few
V: TRBV25-1
D: .
DNA: TGTGCCAGCAGTGGACAGGAGAACACTGAAGCTTTCTTT
CDR3: CASSGQENTEAFF

J: TRBJ1-4
size: .
V: TRBV4-2
D: .
DNA: TGTGCCAGCAGCCAAGAGGGGGGCGGTGAAAAACTGTTTTTT
CDR3: CASSQEGGGEKLFF

J: TRBJ1-1
size: once
V: TRBV28
D: TRBD1
DNA: TGTGCCAGCAGTCCCGGACAGGGATGGGAGTGGAGCACTGAAGCTTTCTTT
CDR3: CASSPGQGWEWSTEAFF

J: TRBJ2-2
size: few
V: TRBV29-1
D: .
DNA: TGCAGCGCCGGCGGCAGACCGAACACCGGGGAGCTGTTTTTT
CDR3: CSAGGRPNTGELFF

J: TRBJ1-1
size: .
V: TRBV5-1
D: TRBD1
DNA: TGCGCCAGCAGCATTACAGGGGGTGTAGCTTTCTTT
CDR3: CASSITGGVAFF

J: TRBJ2-3
size: few
V: TRBV7-2
D: TRBD2
DNA: TGTGCCAGCAGCCTGACGGGAGGGGACACAGATACGCAGTATTTT
CDR3: CASSLTGGDTDTQYF

J: TRBJ1-2
size: .
V: TRBV4-2
D: .
DNA: TGTGCCAGCAGCCAAGGGAATCGACCAAATGCGGGCTACACCTTC
CDR3: CASSQGNRPNAGYTF

J: TRBJ1-1
size: .
V: TRBV6-6
D: .
DNA: TGTGCCAGCAGTTCGCGACTGTCGAACACTGAAGCTTTCTTT
CDR3: CASSSRLSNTEAFF

J: TRBJ1-6
size: .
V: TRBV13
D: TRBD1
DNA: TGTGCCAGCAGCACCAGACAGGGGTCTAATTCACCCCTCCACTTT
CDR3: CASSTRQGSNSPLHF

J: TRBJ1-1
size: .
V: TRBV6-6
D: .
DNA: TGTGCCAGCATCTACGCCAACATGAACACTGAAGCTTTCTTT
CDR3: CASIYANMNTEAFF

J: TRBJ2-7
size: .
V: TRBV27
D: .
DNA: TGTGCCAGCAGTCCCTCGTCGGGGCAGACCTCCTACGAGCAGTACTTC
CDR3: CASSPSSGQTSYEQYF

J: TRBJ2-1
size: .
V: TRBV2
D: .
DNA: TGTGCCAGCAGCGTACTCTCCTACAATGAGCAGTTCTTC
CDR3: CASSVLSYNEQFF

J: TRBJ2-3
size: few
V: TRBV5-1
D: TRBD2
DNA: TGCGCCAGCAGCTTGCCTAGCGGGAGGTCACGGGATACGCAGTATTTT
CDR3: CASSLPSGRSRDTQYF

J: TRBJ2-5
size: .
V: TRBV27
D: .
DNA: TGTGCCAGCAGTTTAGAGGGGAGTGAGACCCAGTACTTC
CDR3: CASSLEGSETQYF

J: TRBJ2-7
size: .
V: TRBV3-1
D: .
DNA: TGTGCCAGCAGCCCCCTTCTTGTGTGGGAAGGGGGCTACGAGCAGTACTTC
CDR3: CASSPLLVWEGGYEQYF

J: TRBJ2-3
size: .
V: TRBV7-3
D: TRBD2
DNA: TGTGCCAGCAGCTTAATGGGGGGGAGGGCCCCAGATACGCAGTATTTT
CDR3: CASSLMGGRAPDTQYF

J: TRBJ2-6
size: .
V: TRBV3-1
D: .
DNA: TGTGCCAGCAGCCAACTGGCGGACGTCCTGACTTTC
CDR3: CASSQLADVLTF

J: TRBJ2-1
size: few
V: TRBV24-1
D: TRBD2
DNA: TGTGCCACCAGTAAGGGACTAGCGGGAGGCAATGAGCAGTTCTTC
CDR3: CATSKGLAGGNEQFF

J: TRBJ1-2
size: .
V: TRBV30
D: .
DNA: TGTGCCTGGAGTGTAAGTGCGGAAGTAAGATATGGCTACACCTTC
CDR3: CAWSVSAEVRYGYTF

J: TRBJ1-3
size: few
V: TRBV5-1
D: TRBD1
DNA: TGCGCCAGCAGCTTGGGGGACAGGGGGCCACTCTCTGGAAACACCATATATTTT
CDR3: CASSLGDRGPLSGNTIYF

J: TRBJ1-5
size: few
V: TRBV20-1
D: .
DNA: TGCAGCGCTGGAAGGGAAGGACAGCCCCAGCATTTT
CDR3: CSAGREGQPQHF

J: TRBJ2-6
size: few
V: TRBV12-3/TRBV12-4
D: .
DNA: TGTGCCAGCAGCCCTACAAGGTTCTCTGGGGCCAACGTCCTGACTTTC
CDR3: CASSPTRFSGANVLTF

J: TRBJ1-5
size: .
V: TRBV27
D: TRBD1
DNA: TGTGCCAGCAGTTTTGAGAAGAGGACAGGACAGGGGCCGGGTCAGCCCCAGCATTTT
CDR3: CASSFEKRTGQGPGQPQHF

J: TRBJ2-3
size: few
V: TRBV5-1
D: .
DNA: TGCGCCAGCAGCCCACGAGGGGTAGATACGCAGTATTTT
CDR3: CASSPRGVDTQYF

J: TRBJ2-5
size: once
V: TRBV5-1
D: TRBD1
DNA: TGCGCCAGCAGCTCGGTGGGACAGGTCGAGACCCAGTACTTC
CDR3: CASSSVGQVETQYF

J: TRBJ2-7
size: .
V: TRBV29-1
D: .
DNA: TGCAGCGTTGAAGGCCAGGGAAAGAGATACAATGAGCAGTACTTC
CDR3: CSVEGQGKRYNEQYF

J: TRBJ2-3
size: few
V: TRBV5-1
D: TRBD2
DNA: TGCGCCAGCAGCTTGGAAATAGCGGGAGAGCTCACAGATACGCAGTATTTT
CDR3: CASSLEIAGELTDTQYF

J: TRBJ2-7
size: few
V: TRBV12-3/TRBV12-4
D: TRBD1
DNA: TGTGCCAGCAGCCGATTTGGACAGGGGCCGAGCTCCTACGAGCAGTACTTC
CDR3: CASSRFGQGPSSYEQYF

J: TRBJ1-4
size: .
V: TRBV4-3
D: TRBD1
DNA: TGCGCCAGCAGCCAAGGGTTCGGACAGGGATCTAATGAAAAACTGTTTTTT
CDR3: CASSQGFGQGSNEKLFF

J: TRBJ1-2
size: .
V: TRBV7-2
D: .
DNA: TGTGCCAGCAGCTTGCCGACAACGGAAGGCTACACCTTC
CDR3: CASSLPTTEGYTF